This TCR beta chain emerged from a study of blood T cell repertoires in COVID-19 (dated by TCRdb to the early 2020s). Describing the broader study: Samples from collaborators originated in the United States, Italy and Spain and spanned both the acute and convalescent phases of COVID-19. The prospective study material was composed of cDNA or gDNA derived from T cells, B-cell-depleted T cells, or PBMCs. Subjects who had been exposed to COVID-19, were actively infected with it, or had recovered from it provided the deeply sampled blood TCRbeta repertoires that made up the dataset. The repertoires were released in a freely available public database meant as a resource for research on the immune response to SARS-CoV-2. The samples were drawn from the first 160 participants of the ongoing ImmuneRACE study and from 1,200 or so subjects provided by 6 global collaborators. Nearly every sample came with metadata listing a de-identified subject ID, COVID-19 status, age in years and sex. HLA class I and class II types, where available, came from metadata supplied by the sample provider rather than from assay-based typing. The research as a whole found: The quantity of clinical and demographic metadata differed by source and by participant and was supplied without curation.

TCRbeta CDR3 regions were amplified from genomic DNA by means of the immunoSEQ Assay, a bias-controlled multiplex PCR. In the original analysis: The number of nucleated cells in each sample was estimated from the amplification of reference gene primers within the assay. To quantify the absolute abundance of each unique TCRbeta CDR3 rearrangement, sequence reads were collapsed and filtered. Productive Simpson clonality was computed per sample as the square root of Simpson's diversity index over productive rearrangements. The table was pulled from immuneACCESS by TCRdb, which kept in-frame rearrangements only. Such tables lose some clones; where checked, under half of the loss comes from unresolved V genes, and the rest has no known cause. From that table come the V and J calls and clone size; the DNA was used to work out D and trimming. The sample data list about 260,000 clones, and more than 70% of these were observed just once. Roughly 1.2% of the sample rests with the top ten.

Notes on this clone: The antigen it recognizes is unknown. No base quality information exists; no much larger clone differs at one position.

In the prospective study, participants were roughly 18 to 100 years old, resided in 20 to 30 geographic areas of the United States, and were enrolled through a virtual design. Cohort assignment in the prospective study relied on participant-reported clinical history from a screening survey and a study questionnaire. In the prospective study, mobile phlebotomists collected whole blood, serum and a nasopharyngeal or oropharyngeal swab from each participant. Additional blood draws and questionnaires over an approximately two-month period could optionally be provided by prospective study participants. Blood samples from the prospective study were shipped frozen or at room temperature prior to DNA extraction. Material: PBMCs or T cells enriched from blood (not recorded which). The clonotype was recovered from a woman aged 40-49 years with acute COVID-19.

The DNA reads TGTGCCAGCAGCTTAGACCGGGGGACCGGCGGGGGGAACCAAGAGACCCAGTACTTC. Protein translation: CASSLDRGTGGGNQETQYF. The chain uses TRBV7-9 and TRBJ2-5, with 8 bases in between that match TRBD2. CDR3 length: 19 amino acids, cysteine to phenylalanine. Only the CDR3 DNA stays, 57 bases, in frame from base 1. The germline V gene encodes CDR1 SEHNR and CDR2 FQNEAQ (reference sequence). Germline trimming amounts to 1 base on V and 0 bases on J, with 13 as the count of junction bases outside the gene matches.